These 6 T cell receptor beta chains were sequenced from one sample in a study of CD8 T cells in Susac syndrome. The RNA input was roughly 0.45 to 1 ug, and it was reverse transcribed with random hexamers. TCRdb independently ran MiXCR on the immunoSEQ multiplex PCR reads; one entry per CDR3 protein. Among 150,000 to 200,000 distinct CDR3 sequences listed, more than 90% were seen once. The sequenced material came from CD4+ T cells from PBMCs. These receptors all come from a human donor with multiple sclerosis.

J is TRBJ1-3 and V is TRBV7-9, with 7 nucleotides matching TRBD1. The CDR3 extends over 19 amino acids. Germline values: CDR1 SEHNR, CDR2 FQNEAQ (reference sequence). Trimming removed 5 bases from V and 0 bases from J; junction bases left unmatched: 16. CDR3 sequence: CASSPTLFRQGLSGNTIYF. The CDR3 region has the DNA TGTGCCAGCAGCCCGACCCTCTTTAGACAGGGACTCTCTGGAAACACCATATATTTT. Full variable domain (remainder filled in from reference TRBV7-9 and TRBJ1-3): DTGVSQNPRHKITKRGQNVTFRCDPISEHNRLYWYRQTLGQGPEFLTYFQNEAQLEKSRLLSDRFSAERPKGSFSTLEIQRTEQGDSAMYLCASSPTLFRQGLSGNTIYFGEGSWLTVV.

The chain recombines TRBV7-8 with TRBJ1-5; D not certain. CDR3 length: 16 residues. V lost 1 base and J 0 bases, leaving 10 bases between the germline ends. Germline V lookup: CDR1 SGHVS, CDR2 FQNEAQ. The CDR3 reads CASSLGADYSNQPQHF. The CDR3 nucleotides read TGTGCCAGCAGCTTAGGGGCGGATTATAGCAATCAGCCCCAGCATTTT.

This chain links TRBV29-1 with TRBJ1-5; 7 bases are a match to TRBD1. The CDR3 loop spans 12 amino acids. The V segment lost 5 bases and the J segment 5 bases; nucleotides outside the gene matches: 3. Germline V gene lookup returns CDR1 SQVTM and CDR2 ANQGSEA. In DNA, the CDR3 is TGCAGCGTTCGGACAGGCGATCAGCCCCAGCATTTT. Its protein is CSVRTGDQPQHF.

J is TRBJ2-1 and V is TRBV30; D gene uncertain. Germline CDR1 GTSNPN, CDR2 SVGIG (reference sequence). V was pared by 6 bases and J by 6 bases, with 9 bases between. The CDR3 consists of 11 residues. CDR3 in DNA: TGTGCCTGCCGACGCGGCAATGAGCAGTTCTTC. This translates into CACRRGNEQFF.

The rearrangement uses TRBV29-1 and TRBJ2-5; D gene uncertain. V lost 8 bases and J lost 5, with 12 bases in between. Germline V gene sequence: CDR1 SQVTM, CDR2 ANQGSEA. The length of the CDR3 is 11 residues. The CDR3 region is CSHLSFETQYF. Written as DNA, the CDR3 is TGCAGCCATTTGTCCTTCGAGACCCAGTACTTC.

Written as DNA, the CDR3 is TGTGCCAGCTCCTCTAGGGTGTGGGACACTGAAGCTTTCTTT. It is translated as CASSSRVWDTEAFF. The V call is TRBV18, the J call TRBJ1-1; D gene ambiguous. Trimming shortened V by 6 bases and J by 3 bases, and 14 bases separated the two germline ends. From germline, CDR1 is KGHSH and CDR2 LQKENI. CDR3 size: 14 residues.